This is a list of T cell receptor beta chains from one sample in a study of blood T cell repertoires in COVID-19. Method: immunoSEQ multiplex PCR; TCRdb's copy keeps in-frame clones and lacks some. The sample includes approximately 130,000 clones, about 86% of them seen just once. Sequencing was done on a sample of peripheral blood. Receptors were obtained from a woman in her forties or fifties with acute or convalescent COVID-19. The CDR3 runs from the conserved cysteine through the conserved F or W. Each record gives: J gene, CDR3 length, clone size, D gene, V gene, CDR3 protein, CDR3 DNA. A D gene is named only where the DNA matches it firmly. For some rows the clone size is stated as once, few or many, or as a class when expanded; others skip it.

TRBJ2-5,15,NA,NA,TRBV5-1,CASSSSGTSQETQYF,TGCGCCAGCAGCTCCTCCGGGACATCTCAAGAGACCCAGTACTTC
TRBJ1-1,13,NA,NA,TRBV7-2,CASSFSVSTEAFF,TGTGCCAGCAGCTTTTCAGTAAGCACTGAAGCTTTCTTT
TRBJ1-6,15,NA,NA,TRBV19,CASSIWGPYNSPLHF,TGTGCCAGTAGTATCTGGGGGCCCTATAATTCACCCCTCCACTTT
TRBJ1-3,12,NA,NA,TRBV11-2,CASSFGQTSLYF,TGTGCCAGCAGTTTTGGACAGACTTCCTTATATTTT
TRBJ1-3,17,NA,NA,TRBV7-9,CASSLLRSVLSGNTIYF,TGTGCCAGCAGCTTATTAAGGAGTGTCCTCTCTGGAAACACCATATATTTT
TRBJ1-2,15,NA,NA,TRBV18,CASSPPQIRGNGYTF,TGTGCCAGCTCACCACCCCAGATCCGGGGTAATGGCTACACCTTC
TRBJ1-3,16,NA,TRBD1,TRBV18,CASSPLGTGGENTIYF,TGTGCCAGCTCACCACTTGGGACAGGGGGCGAAAACACCATATATTTT
TRBJ1-2,17,NA,NA,TRBV28,CASSPYSQGLANYGYTF,TGTGCCAGCAGTCCCTATTCCCAGGGGTTAGCTAACTATGGCTACACCTTC
TRBJ2-1,15,once,TRBD1,TRBV29-1,CSVEGTGATYNEQFF,TGCAGCGTTGAGGGGACAGGGGCGACCTACAATGAGCAGTTCTTC
TRBJ2-5,16,NA,TRBD1,TRBV24-1,CATSDLGTGGRETQYF,TGTGCCACCAGTGACTTGGGAACAGGGGGCCGAGAGACCCAGTACTTC
TRBJ1-1,13,NA,NA,TRBV18,CASSQGVNTEAFF,TGTGCCAGCTCCCAGGGTGTAAACACTGAAGCTTTCTTT
TRBJ1-2,12,NA,NA,TRBV6-1,CASSESVYGYTF,TGTGCCAGCAGTGAATCCGTCTATGGCTACACCTTC
TRBJ1-5,12,NA,NA,TRBV7-2,CASSPAGQPQHF,TGTGCCAGCAGCCCGGCGGGTCAGCCCCAGCATTTT
TRBJ2-2,14,few,NA,TRBV6-2/TRBV6-3,CASSSDKNTGELFF,TGTGCCAGCAGTTCGGACAAGAACACCGGGGAGCTGTTTTTT
TRBJ2-7,15,NA,TRBD1,TRBV11-2,CASSSTDRWPYEQYF,TGTGCCAGCAGCTCGACGGACAGGTGGCCCTACGAGCAGTACTTC
TRBJ1-5,14,NA,NA,TRBV27,CASSWSGPDQPQHF,TGTGCCAGCAGTTGGTCAGGGCCGGATCAGCCCCAGCATTTT
TRBJ2-1,17,NA,TRBD2,TRBV5-6,CASSSGLAGGPFREQFF,TGTGCCAGCAGCTCAGGACTAGCGGGGGGGCCGTTCCGTGAGCAGTTCTTC
TRBJ1-5,15,NA,TRBD1,TRBV5-1,CASSPWGQGNQPQHF,TGCGCCAGCAGCCCCTGGGGACAGGGGAATCAGCCCCAGCATTTT
TRBJ2-2,17,few,TRBD2,TRBV19,CAACGTSGRCDTGELFF,TGTGCCGCCTGCGGGACTAGCGGGAGGTGTGACACCGGGGAGCTGTTTTTT
TRBJ1-4,15,NA,NA,TRBV2,CASSVGDGRYEKLFF,TGTGCCAGCAGTGTCGGGGACGGGAGGTATGAAAAACTGTTTTTT
TRBJ1-2,12,NA,NA,TRBV24-1,CATSRGGYGYTF,TGTGCCACCAGTAGGGGTGGCTATGGCTACACCTTC
TRBJ2-3,14,NA,NA,TRBV10-1,CASSLSGSTDTQYF,TGCGCCAGCAGTCTTAGCGGATCCACAGATACGCAGTATTTT
TRBJ2-7,14,NA,TRBD1,TRBV27,CASRSQTGLDEQYF,TGTGCCAGCAGATCACAGACAGGGTTAGACGAGCAGTACTTC
TRBJ2-5,14,NA,TRBD2,TRBV5-1,CASSRAGGAWTQYF,TGCGCCAGCAGTCGTGCGGGGGGGGCATGGACCCAGTACTTC
TRBJ2-6,16,once,NA,TRBV7-3,CASSLGQMTGANVLTF,TGTGCCAGCAGCTTAGGGCAGATGACTGGGGCCAACGTCCTGACTTTC
TRBJ1-1,17,NA,NA,TRBV19,CASSIEEGELMNTEAFF,TGTGCCAGTAGCATCGAGGAGGGAGAGCTCATGAACACTGAAGCTTTCTTT
TRBJ1-1,21,NA,NA,TRBV27,CASSSKGWGGARQARDTEAFF,TGTGCCAGCAGCTCAAAGGGATGGGGAGGGGCCCGGCAGGCTCGGGACACTGAAGCTTTCTTT
TRBJ1-2,15,NA,TRBD1,TRBV29-1,CSVPVSGTGVGGYTF,TGCAGCGTACCCGTGTCCGGGACAGGGGTTGGTGGCTACACCTTC
TRBJ2-2,14,NA,TRBD2,TRBV27,CASNVAGNTGELFF,TGTGCCAGCAACGTAGCGGGAAACACCGGGGAGCTGTTTTTT
TRBJ1-2,13,NA,NA,TRBV25-1,CASSATRDDGYTF,TGTGCCAGCAGTGCGACGAGGGATGATGGCTACACCTTC
TRBJ1-5,15,once,TRBD1,TRBV7-8,CASTTGALGNQPQHF,TGTGCCAGCACCACAGGGGCGCTGGGCAATCAGCCCCAGCATTTT
TRBJ1-4,14,NA,TRBD1,TRBV6-5,CASRLGTGGGKLFF,TGTGCCAGCAGGCTTGGGACAGGCGGGGGAAAACTGTTTTTT
TRBJ1-4,13,NA,NA,TRBV19,CASSPQGGEKLFF,TGTGCCAGTAGTCCCCAGGGTGGTGAAAAACTGTTTTTT